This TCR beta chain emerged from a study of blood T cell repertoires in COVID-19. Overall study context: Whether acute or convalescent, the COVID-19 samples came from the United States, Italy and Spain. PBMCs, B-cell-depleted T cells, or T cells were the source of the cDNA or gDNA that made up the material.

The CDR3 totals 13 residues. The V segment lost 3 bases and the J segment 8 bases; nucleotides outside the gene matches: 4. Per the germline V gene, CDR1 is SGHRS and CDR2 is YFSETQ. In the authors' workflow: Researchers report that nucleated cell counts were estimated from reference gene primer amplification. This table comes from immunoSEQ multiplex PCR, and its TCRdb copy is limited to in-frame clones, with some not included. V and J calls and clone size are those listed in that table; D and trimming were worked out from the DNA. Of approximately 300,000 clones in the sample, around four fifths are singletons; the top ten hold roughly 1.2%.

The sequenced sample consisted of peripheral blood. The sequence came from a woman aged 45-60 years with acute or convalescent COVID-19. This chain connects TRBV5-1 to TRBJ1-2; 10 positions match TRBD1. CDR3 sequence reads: CASSWDRGGGYTF. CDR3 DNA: TGCGCCAGCAGCTGGGACAGGGGTGGAGGCTACACCTTC.